This T cell receptor beta chain was identified during a study of T cells after posttransplantation cyclophosphamide. About this clone itself: What it binds is not known.

The naive gate required viable CD3+CD4+ or CD3+CD8+ cells with CCR7+CD45RA+CD45RO-CD95-CD27+CD28+ phenotype. Profiling relied on immunoSEQ multiplex PCR, and the TCRdb table lists in-frame clones only, not all of them. This table holds around 16,000 clones, 94% found once. Per the germline V gene, CDR1 is LNHNV and CDR2 is YYDKDF (reference sequence). Trimming pared 5 bases from V and 2 bases from J, leaving 13 bases between. The CDR3 is 15 residues long. Study-level points and caveats: Later blood repertoires were often dominated by clones from the donor CD8+ memory compartment. TRB overlap between skin or GI tissue T cells and blood was limited. Recipient CMV seropositivity and CMV reactivation strongly tracked TRB clonality.

This receptor was taken from a woman aged 45-59 years in good health and a related stem cell transplant donor. Sequenced input: naive CD4+ T cells sorted from blood. V gene TRBV15 combines with J gene TRBJ1-5; D gene ambiguous. The CDR3 here is CATSPWGGRNQPQHF. The CDR3 DNA sequence: TGTGCCACCAGCCCTTGGGGAGGGCGCAATCAGCCCCAGCATTTT.